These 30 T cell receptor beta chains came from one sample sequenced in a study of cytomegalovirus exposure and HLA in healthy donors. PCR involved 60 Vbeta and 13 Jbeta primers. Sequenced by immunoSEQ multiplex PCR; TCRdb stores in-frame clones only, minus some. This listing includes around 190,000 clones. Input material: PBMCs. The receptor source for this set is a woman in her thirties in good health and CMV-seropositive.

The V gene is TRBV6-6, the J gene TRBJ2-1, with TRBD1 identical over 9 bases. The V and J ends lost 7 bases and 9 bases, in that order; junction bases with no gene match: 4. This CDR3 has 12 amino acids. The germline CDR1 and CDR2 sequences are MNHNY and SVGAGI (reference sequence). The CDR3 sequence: CASTDRGVEQFF. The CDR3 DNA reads TGTGCCAGCACCGACAGGGGGGTTGAGCAGTTCTTC.

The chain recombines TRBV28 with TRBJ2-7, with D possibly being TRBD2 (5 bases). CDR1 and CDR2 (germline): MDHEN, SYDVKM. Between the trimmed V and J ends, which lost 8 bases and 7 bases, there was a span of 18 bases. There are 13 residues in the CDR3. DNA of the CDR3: TGTGCCAGCTTTACCTCCCACCGGAGGGAGCAGTACTTC. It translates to CASFTSHRREQYF.

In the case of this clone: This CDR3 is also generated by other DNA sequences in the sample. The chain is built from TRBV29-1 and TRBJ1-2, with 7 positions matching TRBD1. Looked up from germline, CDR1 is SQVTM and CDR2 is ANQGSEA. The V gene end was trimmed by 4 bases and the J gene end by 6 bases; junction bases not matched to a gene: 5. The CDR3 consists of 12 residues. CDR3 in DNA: TGCAGCGTTGGTCAGGGGGGCGATGGCTACACCTTC. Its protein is CSVGQGGDGYTF.

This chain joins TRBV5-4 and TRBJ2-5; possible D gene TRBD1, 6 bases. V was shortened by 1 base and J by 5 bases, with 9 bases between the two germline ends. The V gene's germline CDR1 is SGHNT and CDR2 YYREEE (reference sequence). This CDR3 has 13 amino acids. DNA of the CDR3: TGTGCCAGCAGCTTGAAGGGGGACGAGACCCAGTACTTC. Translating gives CASSLKGDETQYF.

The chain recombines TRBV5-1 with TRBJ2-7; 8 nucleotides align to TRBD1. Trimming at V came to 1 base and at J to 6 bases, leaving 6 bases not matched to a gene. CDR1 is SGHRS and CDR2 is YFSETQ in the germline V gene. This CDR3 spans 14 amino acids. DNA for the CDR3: TGCGCCAGCAGCTTGCCCGACAGGGGAGGCGAGCAGTACTTC. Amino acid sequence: CASSLPDRGGEQYF. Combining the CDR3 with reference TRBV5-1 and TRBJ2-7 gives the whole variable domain KAGVTQTPRYLIKTRGQQVTLSCSPISGHRSVSWYQQTPGQGLQFLFEYFSETQRNKGNFPGRFSGRQFSNSRSEMNVSTLELGDSALYLCASSLPDRGGEQYFGPGTRLTVT.

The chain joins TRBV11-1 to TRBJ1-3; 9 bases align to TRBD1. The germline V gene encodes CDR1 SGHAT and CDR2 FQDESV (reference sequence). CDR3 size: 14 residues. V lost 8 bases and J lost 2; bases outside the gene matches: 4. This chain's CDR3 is CASADRGTGNTIYF. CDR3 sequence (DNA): TGTGCCAGCGCCGACAGGGGGACTGGAAACACCATATATTTT. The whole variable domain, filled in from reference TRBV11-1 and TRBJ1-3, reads EAEVAQSPRYKITEKSQAVAFWCDPISGHATLYWYRQILGQGPELLVQFQDESVVDDSQLPKDRFSAERLKGVDSTLKIQPAELGDSAMYLCASADRGTGNTIYFGEGSWLTVV.

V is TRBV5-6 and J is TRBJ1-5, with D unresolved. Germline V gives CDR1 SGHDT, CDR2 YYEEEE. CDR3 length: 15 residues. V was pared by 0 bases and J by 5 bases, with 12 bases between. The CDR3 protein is CASSLVGRSDQPQHF. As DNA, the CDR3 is TGTGCCAGCAGCTTGGTGGGCCGGTCCGATCAGCCCCAGCATTTT.

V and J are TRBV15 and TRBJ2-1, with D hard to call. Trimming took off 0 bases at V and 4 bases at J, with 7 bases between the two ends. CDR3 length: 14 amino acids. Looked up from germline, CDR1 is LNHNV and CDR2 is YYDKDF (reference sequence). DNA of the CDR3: TGTGCCACCAGCAGAGATGGGCAATACAATGAGCAGTTCTTC. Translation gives CATSRDGQYNEQFF.

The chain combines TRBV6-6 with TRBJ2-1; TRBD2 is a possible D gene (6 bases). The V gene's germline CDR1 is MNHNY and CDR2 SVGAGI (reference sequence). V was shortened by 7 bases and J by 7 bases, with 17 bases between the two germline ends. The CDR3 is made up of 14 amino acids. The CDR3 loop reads CASIGRKGVNEQFF. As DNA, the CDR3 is TGTGCCAGCATCGGGAGAAAGGGCGTAAATGAGCAGTTCTTC.

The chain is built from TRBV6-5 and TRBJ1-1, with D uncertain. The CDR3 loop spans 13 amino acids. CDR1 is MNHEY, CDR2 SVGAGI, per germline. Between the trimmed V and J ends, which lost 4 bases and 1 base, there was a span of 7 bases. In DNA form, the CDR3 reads TGTGCCAGCAGTTCGACGGGGAACACTGAAGCTTTCTTT. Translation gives CASSSTGNTEAFF.

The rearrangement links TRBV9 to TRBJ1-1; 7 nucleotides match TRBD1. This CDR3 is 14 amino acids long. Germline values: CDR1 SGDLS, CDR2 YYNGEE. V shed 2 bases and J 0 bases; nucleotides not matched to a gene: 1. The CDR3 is CASSVTGLNTEAFF. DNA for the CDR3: TGTGCCAGCAGCGTGACAGGGTTGAACACTGAAGCTTTCTTT. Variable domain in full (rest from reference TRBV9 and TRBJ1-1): DSGVTQTPKHLITATGQRVTLRCSPRSGDLSVYWYQQSLDQGLQFLIQYYNGEERAKGNILERFSAQQFPDLHSELNLSSLELGDSALYFCASSVTGLNTEAFFGQGTRLTVV.

CDR3 bases: TGTGCCCTGGAGGGAGGGGCCACTCACTCTAGCACAGATACGCAGTATTTT. Its protein is CALEGGATHSSTDTQYF. This chain connects TRBV30 to TRBJ2-3; 7 nucleotides agree with TRBD2. V lost 8 bases to trimming and J lost 0 bases; unmatched junction nucleotides: 17. Germline-derived CDR1 and CDR2 are GTSNPN and SVGIG (reference sequence). This CDR3 comprises 17 residues.

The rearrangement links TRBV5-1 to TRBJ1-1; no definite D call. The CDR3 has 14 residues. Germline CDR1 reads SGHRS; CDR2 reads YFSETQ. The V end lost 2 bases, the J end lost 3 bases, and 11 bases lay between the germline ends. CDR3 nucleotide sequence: TGCGCCAGCAGCTTAAAGGGAGGTGACACTGAAGCTTTCTTT. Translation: CASSLKGGDTEAFF.

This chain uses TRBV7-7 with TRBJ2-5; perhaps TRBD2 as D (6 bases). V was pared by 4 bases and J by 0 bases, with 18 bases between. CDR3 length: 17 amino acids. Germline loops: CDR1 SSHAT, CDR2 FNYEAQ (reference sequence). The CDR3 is CASSSGGTSLYQETQYF. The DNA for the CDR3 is TGTGCCAGCAGCTCCGGCGGGACTTCGCTGTACCAAGAGACCCAGTACTTC.

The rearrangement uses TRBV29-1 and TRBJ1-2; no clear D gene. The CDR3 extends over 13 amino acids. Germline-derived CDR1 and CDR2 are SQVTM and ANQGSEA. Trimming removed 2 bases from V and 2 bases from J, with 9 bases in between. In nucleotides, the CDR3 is TGCAGCGTTGAAACGGGGAAAAACTATGGCTACACCTTC. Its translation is CSVETGKNYGYTF.

In DNA form, the CDR3 reads TGTGCCACCAGCACCTTCTACAGGGGAGAGAACACCGGGGAGCTGTTTTTT. It encodes CATSTFYRGENTGELFF. The rearrangement uses TRBV15 and TRBJ2-2; 7 positions agree with TRBD1. Germline CDR1 and CDR2: LNHNV and YYDKDF (reference sequence). With 4 bases clipped from V and 1 base from J, the junction kept 9 bases outside the gene matches. CDR3 length equals 17 residues.

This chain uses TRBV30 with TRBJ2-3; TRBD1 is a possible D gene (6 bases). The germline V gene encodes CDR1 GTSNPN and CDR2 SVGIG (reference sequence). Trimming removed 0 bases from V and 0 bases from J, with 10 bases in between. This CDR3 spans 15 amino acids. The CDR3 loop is CAWSVSGVSTDTQYF. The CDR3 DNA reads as TGTGCCTGGAGTGTATCAGGGGTGAGCACAGATACGCAGTATTTT.

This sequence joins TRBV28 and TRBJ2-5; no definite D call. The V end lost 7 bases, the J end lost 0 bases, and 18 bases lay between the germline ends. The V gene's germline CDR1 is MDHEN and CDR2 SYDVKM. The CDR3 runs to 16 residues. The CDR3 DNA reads TGTGCCAGCAACTCCCCCCCGCCGTCGGACCAAGAGACCCAGTACTTC. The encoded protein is CASNSPPPSDQETQYF.

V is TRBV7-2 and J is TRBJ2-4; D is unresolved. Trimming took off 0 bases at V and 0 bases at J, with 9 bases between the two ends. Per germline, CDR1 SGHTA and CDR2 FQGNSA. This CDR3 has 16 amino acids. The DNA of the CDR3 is TGTGCCAGCAGCTTAGCTAGCATGCTAGCCAAAAACATTCAGTACTTC. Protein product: CASSLASMLAKNIQYF.

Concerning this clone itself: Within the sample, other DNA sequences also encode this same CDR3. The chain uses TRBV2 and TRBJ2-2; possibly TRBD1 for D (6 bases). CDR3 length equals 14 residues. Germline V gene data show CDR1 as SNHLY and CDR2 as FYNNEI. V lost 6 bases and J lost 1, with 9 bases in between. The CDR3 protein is CASRTGKNTGELFF. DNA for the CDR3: TGTGCCAGCAGGACAGGAAAGAACACCGGGGAGCTGTTTTTT.

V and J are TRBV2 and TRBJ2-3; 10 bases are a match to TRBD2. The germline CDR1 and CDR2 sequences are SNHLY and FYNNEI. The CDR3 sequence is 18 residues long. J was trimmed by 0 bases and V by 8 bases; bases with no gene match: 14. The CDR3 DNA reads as TGTGCCAGCCTGCGAGAGAGCGGGGGGGCCTATAGCACAGATACGCAGTATTTT. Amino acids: CASLRESGGAYSTDTQYF. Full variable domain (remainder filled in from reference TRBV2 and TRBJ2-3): EPEVTQTPSHQVTQMGQEVILRCVPISNHLYFYWYRQILGQKVEFLVSFYNNEISEKSEIFDDQFSVERPDGSNFTLKIRSTKLEDSAMYFCASLRESGGAYSTDTQYFGPGTRLTVL.

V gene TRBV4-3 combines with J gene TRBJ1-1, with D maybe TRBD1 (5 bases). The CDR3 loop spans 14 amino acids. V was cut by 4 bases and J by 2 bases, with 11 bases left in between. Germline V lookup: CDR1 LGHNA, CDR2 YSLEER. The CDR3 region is CASSLRQINTEAFF. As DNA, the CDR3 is TGCGCCAGCAGCCTAAGACAGATAAACACTGAAGCTTTCTTT.

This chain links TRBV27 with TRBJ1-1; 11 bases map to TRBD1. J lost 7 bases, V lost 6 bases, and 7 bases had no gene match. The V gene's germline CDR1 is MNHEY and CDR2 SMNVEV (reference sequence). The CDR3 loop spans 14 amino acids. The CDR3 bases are TGTGCCAGCAGGCTTGGACAGGGGGCGGATGAAGCTTTCTTT. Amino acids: CASRLGQGADEAFF.

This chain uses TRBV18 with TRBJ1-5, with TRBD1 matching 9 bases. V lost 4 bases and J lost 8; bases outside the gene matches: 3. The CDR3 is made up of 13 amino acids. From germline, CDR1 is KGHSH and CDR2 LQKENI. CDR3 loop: CASSQQGAEPQHF. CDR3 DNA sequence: TGTGCCAGCTCACAACAGGGGGCCGAGCCCCAGCATTTT.

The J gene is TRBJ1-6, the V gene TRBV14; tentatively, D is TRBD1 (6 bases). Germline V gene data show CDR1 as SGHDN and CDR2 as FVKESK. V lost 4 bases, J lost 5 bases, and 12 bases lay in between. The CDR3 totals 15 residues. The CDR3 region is CASSPRTVDNSPLHF. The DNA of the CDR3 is TGTGCCAGCAGCCCCCGGACAGTAGATAATTCACCCCTCCACTTT.

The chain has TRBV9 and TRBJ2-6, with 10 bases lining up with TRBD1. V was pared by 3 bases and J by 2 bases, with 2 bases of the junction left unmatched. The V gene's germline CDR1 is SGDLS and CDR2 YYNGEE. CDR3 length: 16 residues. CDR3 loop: CASSGDRGPGANVLTF. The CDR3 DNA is TGTGCCAGCAGCGGCGACAGGGGGCCTGGGGCCAACGTCCTGACTTTC.

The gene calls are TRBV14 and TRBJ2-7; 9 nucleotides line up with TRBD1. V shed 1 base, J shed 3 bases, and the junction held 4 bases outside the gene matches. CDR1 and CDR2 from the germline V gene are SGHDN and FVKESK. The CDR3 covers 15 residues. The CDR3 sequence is CASSQGQGVFYEQYF. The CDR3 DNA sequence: TGTGCCAGCAGCCAAGGACAGGGGGTGTTCTACGAGCAGTACTTC.

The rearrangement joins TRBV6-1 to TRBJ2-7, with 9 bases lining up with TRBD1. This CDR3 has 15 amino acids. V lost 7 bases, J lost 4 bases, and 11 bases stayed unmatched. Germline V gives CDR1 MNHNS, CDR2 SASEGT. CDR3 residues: CASIPAGTGRYEQYF. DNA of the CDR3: TGTGCCAGCATCCCGGCCGGGACAGGGAGATACGAGCAGTACTTC.

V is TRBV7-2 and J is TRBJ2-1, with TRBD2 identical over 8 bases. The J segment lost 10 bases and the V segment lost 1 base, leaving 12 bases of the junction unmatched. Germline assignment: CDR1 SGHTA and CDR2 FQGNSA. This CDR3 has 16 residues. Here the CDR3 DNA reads TGTGCCAGCAGCTTAGACGCGGGGGGATCCGGGGGAGAGCAGTTCTTC. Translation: CASSLDAGGSGGEQFF.

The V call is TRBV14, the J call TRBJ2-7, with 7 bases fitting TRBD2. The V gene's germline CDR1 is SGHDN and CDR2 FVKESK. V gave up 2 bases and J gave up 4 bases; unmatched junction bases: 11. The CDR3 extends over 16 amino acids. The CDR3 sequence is CASSQRSGDYGYEQYF. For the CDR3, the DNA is TGTGCCAGCAGCCAACGGTCCGGGGACTACGGATACGAGCAGTACTTC.